This entry features one TCR beta chain sequence. Data came from immunoSEQ multiplex PCR; TCRdb stores just in-frame clones and leaves some out. Of 350,000 or so clones listed, around 87% are singletons. The data originate from a study of blood T cell repertoires in COVID-19. Study-level information: Some COVID-19 samples were acute and others convalescent; all came from the United States, Italy and Spain.

J was trimmed by 4 bases and V by 6 bases; bases with no gene match: 2. The CDR3 loop spans 12 amino acids. Germline V gene sequence: CDR1 SGHDT, CDR2 YYEEEE. The sequencing input was peripheral blood. The chain employs TRBV5-6 and TRBJ1-1; 8 bases fit TRBD1. This clonotype was obtained from a woman younger than 45 with COVID-19, enrolled during active disease. CDR3: CASTTGGTEAFF. In DNA, the CDR3 is TGTGCCAGCACTACAGGGGGCACTGAAGCTTTCTTT.